The 9 T cell receptor beta chains in this list originate from one sample, sequenced in a study of blood T cell repertoires in COVID-19. Sequencing used immunoSEQ multiplex PCR; TCRdb keeps in-frame clones, though not all of them. This table holds about 220,000 clones, 70% to 90% found once. The sample comprised peripheral blood. The receptors here all came from a human donor in a cohort sampled during active COVID-19.

The chain is built from TRBV6-6 and TRBJ1-3; weak D call: TRBD1 (5 bases). V shed 5 bases and J shed 0 bases, with 23 bases lying between them. This CDR3 is 19 amino acids long. Germline V gene lookup returns CDR1 MNHNY and CDR2 SVGAGI (reference sequence). CDR3: CASSLQGPLSPLSGNTIYF. The CDR3 DNA reads as TGTGCCAGCAGTCTCCAGGGCCCCCTCTCCCCCCTCTCTGGAAACACCATATATTTT.

The chain is built from TRBV7-2 and TRBJ2-3; D may be TRBD1 (5 bases). The V end was cut by 0 bases, the J end by 2 bases, with 12 bases between. Germline V CDR1 and CDR2: SGHTA, FQGNSA. The CDR3 is made up of 16 amino acids. The CDR3 region is CASSLARRGFTDTQYF. The CDR3 bases are TGTGCCAGCAGCTTAGCGCGAAGGGGATTCACAGATACGCAGTATTTT.

V usage is TRBV5-1 and J usage is TRBJ2-7, with 7 positions matching TRBD2. The ends lost 4 bases at V and 4 bases at J; junction bases unmatched: 8. CDR1 and CDR2 (germline): SGHRS, YFSETQ. CDR3 length equals 14 residues. The CDR3: CASSPWGGSYEQYF. DNA of the CDR3: TGCGCCAGCAGCCCATGGGGGGGGTCTTACGAGCAGTACTTC. The complete variable domain, with remaining parts taken from reference TRBV5-1 and TRBJ2-7, reads KAGVTQTPRYLIKTRGQQVTLSCSPISGHRSVSWYQQTPGQGLQFLFEYFSETQRNKGNFPGRFSGRQFSNSRSEMNVSTLELGDSALYLCASSPWGGSYEQYFGPGTRLTVT.

J is TRBJ2-5 and V is TRBV7-9; D may be TRBD1 (5 bases). The length of the CDR3 is 14 residues. Germline CDR1 SEHNR, CDR2 FQNEAQ (reference sequence). V lost 5 bases to trimming and J lost 4 bases, with 14 bases between them. DNA of the CDR3: TGTGCCAGCAGCCCCCGGCAGGGTAGAGAGACCCAGTACTTC. This encodes CASSPRQGRETQYF.

The chain is built from TRBV19 and TRBJ2-2, with 8 bases matching TRBD2. Germline values: CDR1 LNHDA, CDR2 SQIVND (reference sequence). CDR3 length equals 15 residues. The J segment lost 7 bases and the V segment lost 2 bases, leaving 6 bases of the junction unmatched. CDR3 loop: CASSIRSGSYGELFF. Here the CDR3 DNA reads TGTGCCAGTAGTATAAGGAGCGGGAGCTACGGGGAGCTGTTTTTT.

The chain recombines TRBV6-5 with TRBJ1-2; the D is unclear. CDR1 and CDR2 (germline): MNHEY, SVGAGI. This CDR3 is built from 13 residues. V gave up 4 bases and J gave up 2 bases, with 8 bases separating them. The CDR3 reads CASSFGKNYGYTF. CDR3 nucleotide sequence: TGTGCCAGCAGTTTCGGGAAGAACTATGGCTACACCTTC.

The chain links TRBV18 to TRBJ2-1, with 10 positions matching TRBD2. Per the germline V gene, CDR1 is KGHSH and CDR2 is LQKENI. V lost 4 bases and J lost 0; bases outside the gene matches: 6. CDR3 length: 17 residues. The DNA of the CDR3 is TGTGCCAGCTCACTACGAGCGGGGGGGAGCTCCTACAATGAGCAGTTCTTC. This encodes CASSLRAGGSSYNEQFF.

The CDR3 sequence: CASSIGGQSGNTIYF. The CDR3 DNA sequence: TGTGCCAGTAGTATCGGCGGGCAGTCCGGAAACACCATATATTTT. The chain employs TRBV19 and TRBJ1-3; D is undetermined. The V gene lost 3 bases and the J gene lost 4 bases, with 13 bases spanning the gap. Germline assignment: CDR1 LNHDA and CDR2 SQIVND (reference sequence). The CDR3 contains 15 residues.

The chain couples TRBV5-1 to TRBJ2-7; 9 bases match TRBD2. The CDR3 is made up of 18 amino acids. With V trimmed by 3 bases and J by 1 base, 14 bases remained unmatched. The germline gives CDR1 SGHRS, CDR2 YFSETQ. The CDR3 sequence is CASSSAAVRLAASYEQYF. CDR3 bases: TGCGCCAGCAGCTCCGCTGCTGTTCGACTAGCGGCTTCCTACGAGCAGTACTTC. The complete variable domain, with remaining parts taken from reference TRBV5-1 and TRBJ2-7, reads KAGVTQTPRYLIKTRGQQVTLSCSPISGHRSVSWYQQTPGQGLQFLFEYFSETQRNKGNFPGRFSGRQFSNSRSEMNVSTLELGDSALYLCASSSAAVRLAASYEQYFGPGTRLTVT.